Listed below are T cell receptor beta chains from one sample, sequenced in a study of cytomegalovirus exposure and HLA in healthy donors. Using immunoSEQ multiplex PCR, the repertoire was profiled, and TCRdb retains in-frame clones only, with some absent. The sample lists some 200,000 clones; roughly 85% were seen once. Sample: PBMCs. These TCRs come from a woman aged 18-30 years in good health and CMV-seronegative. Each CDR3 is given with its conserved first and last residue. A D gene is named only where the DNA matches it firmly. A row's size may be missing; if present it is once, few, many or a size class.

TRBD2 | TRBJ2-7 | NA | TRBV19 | CASSTFGTSGATAYEQYF | TGTGCCAGTAGCACCTTCGGGACTAGCGGAGCGACTGCCTACGAGCAGTACTTC
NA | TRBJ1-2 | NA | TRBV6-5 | CASSYRGTNYGYTF | TGTGCCAGCAGTTACAGGGGGACCAACTATGGCTACACCTTC
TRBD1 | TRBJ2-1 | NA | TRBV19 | CASSWTGGAYNEQFF | TGTGCCAGTAGTTGGACAGGGGGCGCCTACAATGAGCAGTTCTTC
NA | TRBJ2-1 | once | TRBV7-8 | CACSGQGFMYNEQFF | TGTGCCTGCTCGGGGCAGGGGTTTATGTACAATGAGCAGTTCTTC
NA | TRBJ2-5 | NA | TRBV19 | CASSMGDRKETQYF | TGTGCCAGTAGTATGGGAGACAGGAAAGAGACCCAGTACTTC
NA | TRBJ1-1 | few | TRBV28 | CASSGSGVNTEAFF | TGTGCCAGCAGTGGAAGCGGGGTGAACACTGAAGCTTTCTTT
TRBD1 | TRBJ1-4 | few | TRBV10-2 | CASSGRQGEEKLFF | TGCGCCAGCAGCGGTCGACAGGGTGAAGAAAAACTGTTTTTT
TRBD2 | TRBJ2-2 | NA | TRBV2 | CASSIAGKNGELFF | TGTGCCAGCAGTATAGCGGGAAAGAACGGGGAGCTGTTTTTT
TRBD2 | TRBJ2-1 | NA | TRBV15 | CATSSRLAGINEQFF | TGTGCCACCAGCAGTAGACTAGCGGGAATCAATGAGCAGTTCTTC
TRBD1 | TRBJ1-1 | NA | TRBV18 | CASSPDRGRNTEAFF | TGTGCCAGCTCACCCGACAGGGGCCGGAACACTGAAGCTTTCTTT
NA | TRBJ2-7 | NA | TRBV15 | CATSRTGSSYEQYF | TGTGCCACCAGCAGAACCGGGAGTTCCTACGAGCAGTACTTC
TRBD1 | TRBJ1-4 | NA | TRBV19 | CASSIPDRANEKLFF | TGTGCCAGTAGTATACCCGACAGGGCGAATGAAAAACTGTTTTTT
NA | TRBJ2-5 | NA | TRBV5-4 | CASSLVGSKETQYF | TGTGCCAGCAGCTTGGTCGGGTCCAAAGAGACCCAGTACTTC
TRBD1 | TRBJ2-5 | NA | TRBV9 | CASSVVSTGGKETQYF | TGTGCCAGCAGCGTAGTGTCGACAGGGGGCAAAGAGACCCAGTACTTC
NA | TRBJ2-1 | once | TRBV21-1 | CASSYSQREGRDEQFF | TGTGCCAGCAGCTATAGCCAGCGGGAGGGCCGGGATGAGCAGTTCTTC
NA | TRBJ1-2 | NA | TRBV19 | CASSRGDLGGYTF | TGTGCCAGTAGTAGGGGGGACTTAGGTGGCTACACCTTC
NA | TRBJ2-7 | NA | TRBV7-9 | CASSFEGAVDEQYF | TGTGCCAGCAGCTTCGAAGGGGCGGTTGACGAGCAGTACTTC
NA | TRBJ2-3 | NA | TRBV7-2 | CASSLSLASTDTQYF | TGTGCCAGCAGCTTAAGTCTAGCTAGCACAGATACGCAGTATTTT
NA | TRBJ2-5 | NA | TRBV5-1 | CASSPRTPQETQYF | TGCGCCAGCAGCCCAAGGACACCCCAAGAGACCCAGTACTTC
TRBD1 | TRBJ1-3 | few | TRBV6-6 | CASSRQGADGNTIYF | TGTGCCAGCAGTCGGCAGGGGGCAGATGGAAACACCATATATTTT
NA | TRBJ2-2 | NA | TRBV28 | CASIPRGVGGTGELFF | TGTGCCAGCATCCCGAGGGGAGTAGGGGGCACCGGGGAGCTGTTTTTT
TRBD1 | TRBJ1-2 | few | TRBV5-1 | CASREGTGFGYTF | TGCGCCAGCAGGGAAGGGACAGGGTTCGGCTACACCTTC
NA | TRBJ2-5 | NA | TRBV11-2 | CASSLQGTKTQYF | TGTGCCAGCAGCTTACAGGGTACCAAGACCCAGTACTTC
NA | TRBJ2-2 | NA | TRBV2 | CASDAKTGSGELFF | TGTGCCAGCGATGCGAAAACAGGAAGCGGGGAGCTGTTTTTT
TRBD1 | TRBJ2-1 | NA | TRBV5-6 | CASSWDSQSSYNEQFF | TGTGCCAGCAGCTGGGACAGCCAAAGCTCCTACAATGAGCAGTTCTTC
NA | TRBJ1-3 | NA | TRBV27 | CASSAEGSHTIYF | TGTGCCAGCAGTGCCGAGGGCTCACACACCATATATTTT
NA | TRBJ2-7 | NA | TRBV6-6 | CASSYEAASYEQYF | TGTGCCAGCAGTTACGAGGCAGCTTCCTACGAGCAGTACTTC
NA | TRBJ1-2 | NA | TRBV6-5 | CASSRDTAKYGYTF | TGTGCCAGCAGTAGGGACACAGCCAAATATGGCTACACCTTC
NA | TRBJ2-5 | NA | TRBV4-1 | CASSQHPSREETQYF | TGCGCCAGCAGCCAACATCCCAGCAGGGAAGAGACCCAGTACTTC
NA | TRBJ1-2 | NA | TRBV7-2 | CASSLGRAKMRGYTF | TGTGCCAGCAGCTTAGGGAGGGCCAAGATGCGTGGCTACACCTTC
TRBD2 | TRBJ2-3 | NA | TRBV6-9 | CATVKRETTDTQYF | TGTGCCACCGTAAAGCGGGAGACCACAGATACGCAGTATTTT
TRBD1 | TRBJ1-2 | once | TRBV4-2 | CASSSSDRDYGYTF | TGTGCCAGCAGCTCATCGGACAGGGACTATGGCTACACCTTC
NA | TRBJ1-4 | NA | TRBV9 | CASSVGDTVPEKLFF | TGTGCCAGCAGCGTAGGGGACACCGTTCCCGAAAAACTGTTTTTT
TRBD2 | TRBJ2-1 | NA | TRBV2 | CASSVGGRSGEQFF | TGTGCCAGCAGTGTGGGCGGGAGGAGTGGTGAGCAGTTCTTC
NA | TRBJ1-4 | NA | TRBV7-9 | CASSLAQGMDEKLFF | TGTGCCAGCAGCTTAGCGCAGGGGATGGATGAAAAACTGTTTTTT
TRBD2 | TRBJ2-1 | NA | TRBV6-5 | CASSYSTGLAYNEQFF | TGTGCCAGCAGTTACTCGACTGGACTAGCCTACAATGAGCAGTTCTTC
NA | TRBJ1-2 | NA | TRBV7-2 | CASSLDISTNYGYTF | TGTGCCAGCAGCTTAGATATCAGTACTAACTATGGCTACACCTTC
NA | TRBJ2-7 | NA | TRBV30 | CAWSTGRGNDEQYF | TGTGCCTGGAGTACTGGCAGGGGAAACGACGAGCAGTACTTC
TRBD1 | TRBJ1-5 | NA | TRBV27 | CASSLKGAYSNQPQHF | TGTGCCAGCAGTTTGAAGGGGGCTTATAGCAATCAGCCCCAGCATTTT
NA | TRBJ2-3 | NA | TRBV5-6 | CASSLARLDSDTQYF | TGTGCCAGCAGCTTGGCGCGACTAGACTCAGATACGCAGTATTTT
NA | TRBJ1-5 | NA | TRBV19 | CASSSRGGNQPQHF | TGTGCCAGTAGTTCCAGGGGAGGCAATCAGCCCCAGCATTTT